These 5 T cell receptor beta chains originate from one sample sequenced in a study of shared clonotypes between healthy human individuals. Method: immunoSEQ multiplex PCR; TCRdb's copy keeps in-frame clones and lacks some. The sample consists of over 950,000 clones, around three quarters of them appearing once. The sample taken for sequencing was memory CD4+ T cells from PBMCs. The subset: CD45RA-negative fraction. These receptors were collected from a man younger than 30 in good health. Some clones in this sample may be carry-over from other donors' samples.

This clone was seen just once. This chain joins TRBV5-6 and TRBJ1-4; D is unclear. The germline V and J ends were trimmed by 0 bases and 3 bases, with 12 bases remaining between them. This CDR3 is 16 amino acids long. Looked up from germline, CDR1 is SGHDT and CDR2 is YYEEEE. Here the CDR3 reads CASSLVGDRANEKLFF. The CDR3 DNA reads as TGTGCCAGCAGCTTGGTGGGTGATCGTGCTAATGAAAAACTGTTTTTT.

In this sample, this clone turned up a few times. This chain uses TRBV27 with TRBJ2-3; no definite D call. CDR3 size: 13 residues. V gave up 2 bases and J gave up 2 bases, with 5 bases separating them. Germline assignment: CDR1 MNHEY and CDR2 SMNVEV (reference sequence). This CDR3 reads CASSLRPTDTQYF. The CDR3 DNA reads as TGTGCCAGCAGTTTACGCCCCACAGATACGCAGTATTTT.

This chain links TRBV7-2 with TRBJ1-3; D gene unclear. The CDR3 has 15 residues. Trimming stripped 4 bases from V and 0 bases from J, with 10 bases between. Germline CDR1 SGHTA, CDR2 FQGNSA. CDR3 residues: CASSSTPNSGNTIYF. The DNA of the CDR3 is TGTGCCAGCAGCTCGACACCCAACTCTGGAAACACCATATATTTT.

This chain connects TRBV19 to TRBJ2-7; D uncertain. The length of the CDR3 is 13 residues. V shed 9 bases and J shed 4 bases, with 16 bases lying between them. Germline CDR1 is LNHDA and CDR2 is SQIVND (reference sequence). CDR3 protein: CASSAGRSYEQYF. Here the CDR3 DNA reads TGTGCCAGCTCGGCCGGGCGTTCGTACGAGCAGTACTTC.

To note about this clone: Other DNA sequences in this specimen translate into the identical CDR3. This chain links TRBV4-2 with TRBJ1-5, with 7 bases lining up with TRBD1. This CDR3 comprises 16 residues. CDR1 and CDR2 (germline): LGHNA, YNFKEQ. V lost 0 bases and J lost 3; bases outside the gene matches: 5. The CDR3 coding sequence is TGTGCCAGCAGCCAAGATCCGGGACAGACCAATCAGCCCCAGCATTTT. This codes for CASSQDPGQTNQPQHF.